The following is a T cell receptor (beta chain) sequence with its context. Its antigen remains unknown. In TCRdb, the 5' RACE reads were re-called with MiXCR into one record per CDR3 protein. The sample shows approximately 20,000 distinct CDR3 sequences, just under 70% of them seen only once. Among all donors, each was a healthy Caucasian. These data belong to a study of identical twins. The CDR3 totals 11 residues. Trimming cost V 1 base and J 15 bases; bases outside gene matches: 6. Germline CDR1 and CDR2: SQVTM and ANQGSEA. Regarding the study as a whole: Insertions were fewer in abundant cord blood beta clonotypes, whereas memory repertoires showed none of this pattern.

This TCR derives from a young woman in good health. This table probably holds off-target reads from a library built for another chain. V and J are TRBV29-1 and TRBJ2-1, with 7 bases identical to TRBD2. The sample comprised memory (CD45RO+) T cells sorted from blood. CDR3 bases: TGCAGCGTTGAAGGCGGGAGTAGGAGGTTCTTC. Amino acid sequence: CSVEGGSRRFF.